A single sample gave rise to the 8 T cell receptor beta chains below, sequenced in a study of identical twins. TCRdb reprocessed the 5' RACE reads with MiXCR, giving one entry per CDR3 protein. This table has about 730,000 distinct CDR3 sequences, over 20% appearing once. The sample was also linked to a second study, of T cells expressing NK-cell markers.

The source material was PBMCs. These receptors all stem from a woman aged 18 to 35 in good health.

Comment on this clonotype: This may be a read error: a much more frequent sequence differs by one nucleotide. The V gene is TRBV29-1, the J gene TRBJ2-5, with 9 nucleotides matching TRBD1. Germline-derived CDR1 and CDR2 are SQVTM and ANQGSEA. Unmatched junction bases numbered 3, after V lost 8 bases and J lost 2 bases. The CDR3 covers 12 residues. CDR3 DNA: TGCAGCATTGGACAGGGGCAAGAGACCCAGTACTTC. Its translation is CSIGQGQETQYF.

This clonotype occurred a few times. The gene calls are TRBV5-1 and TRBJ2-3; unclear D gene. Trimming cost V 4 bases and J 6 bases, with 15 bases left between them. There are 14 residues in the CDR3. Per germline, CDR1 SGHRS and CDR2 YFSETQ. CDR3 sequence reads: CASSPGYSLDTQYF. The CDR3 coding sequence is TGCGCCAGCAGCCCCGGGTACAGCTTGGATACGCAGTATTTT.

This clonotype was recorded only once. The J gene is TRBJ2-3, the V gene TRBV29-1; D is undetermined. The V end lost 0 bases, the J end lost 2 bases, and 9 bases lay between the germline ends. The CDR3 is 14 amino acids. Germline V gives CDR1 SQVTM, CDR2 ANQGSEA. As DNA, the CDR3 is TGCAGCGTTGAAGAGGGTTTTATCACAGATACGCAGTATTTT. Translated, it gives CSVEEGFITDTQYF.

In its sample, this clonotype was seen a few times. CDR3 loop: CASSQGLAGANEQFF. DNA of the CDR3: TGCGCCAGCAGCCAAGGGCTAGCGGGAGCCAATGAGCAGTTCTTC. This chain connects TRBV4-3 to TRBJ2-1; 10 bases fit TRBD2. CDR1 is LGHNA, CDR2 YSLEER, per germline. V lost 1 base to trimming and J lost 6 bases; unmatched junction nucleotides: 3. CDR3 length equals 15 residues.

This clonotype was picked up a small number of times. The chain links TRBV20-1 to TRBJ2-3; 8 nucleotides match TRBD2. Per germline, CDR1 DFQATT and CDR2 SNEGSKA (reference sequence). The trim removed 5 bases at V and 5 bases at J, leaving 9 bases unmatched. The CDR3 extends over 14 amino acids. Here the CDR3 reads CSAGSGSRGDTQYF. In nucleotides, the CDR3 is TGCAGTGCTGGAAGCGGGAGTCGGGGAGATACGCAGTATTTT.

This clonotype was seen a handful of times. The chain joins TRBV6-4 to TRBJ2-3, with D perhaps TRBD2 (6 bases). Trimming shortened V by 5 bases and J by 0 bases, and 12 bases separated the two germline ends. The length of the CDR3 is 15 residues. CDR1 and CDR2 (germline): MRHNA, SNTAGT. The CDR3 protein is CASSRDFESTDTQYF. CDR3 bases: TGTGCCAGCAGTCGGGACTTCGAGAGCACAGATACGCAGTATTTT.

This clonotype was detected only a few times. The gene calls are TRBV29-1 and TRBJ2-7; 11 bases are shared with TRBD2. This CDR3 region has 14 residues. Trimming took 6 bases from V and 4 from J; bases not matched to a gene: 8. Germline CDR1 reads SQVTM; CDR2 reads ANQGSEA. CDR3 bases: TGCAGCGTGGAGACTAGCGGGAATACATACGAGCAGTACTTC. Its protein is CSVETSGNTYEQYF.

This clonotype came up a few times. V usage is TRBV20-1 and J usage is TRBJ2-5; D is unresolved. The V gene's germline CDR1 is DFQATT and CDR2 SNEGSKA (reference sequence). This CDR3 contains 13 residues. The CDR3 is CSSTRVTKETQYF. In DNA form, the CDR3 reads TGCAGCTCCACCCGAGTTACGAAAGAGACCCAGTACTTC.